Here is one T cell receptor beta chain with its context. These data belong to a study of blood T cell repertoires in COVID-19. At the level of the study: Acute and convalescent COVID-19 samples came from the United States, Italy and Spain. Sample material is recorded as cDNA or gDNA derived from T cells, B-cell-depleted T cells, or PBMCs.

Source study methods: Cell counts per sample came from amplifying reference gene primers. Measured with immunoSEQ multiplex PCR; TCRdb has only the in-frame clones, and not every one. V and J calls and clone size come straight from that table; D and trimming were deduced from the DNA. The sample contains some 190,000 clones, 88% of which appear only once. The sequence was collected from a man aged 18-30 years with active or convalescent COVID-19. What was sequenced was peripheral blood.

This CDR3 is CASTRGESSYNEQFF. The CDR3, as DNA: TGTGCCTCGACCCGGGGAGAGAGCTCCTACAATGAGCAGTTCTTC. The chain carries TRBV30 and TRBJ2-1; D may be TRBD2 (5 bases). V lost 7 bases to trimming and J lost 0 bases, with 16 bases between them. The CDR3 extends over 15 amino acids. Germline CDR1 reads GTSNPN; CDR2 reads SVGIG (reference sequence).